The 12 T cell receptor beta chains listed next were all sequenced from one sample in a study of blood T cells in healthy people across ages. The authors ran a second PCR of about 7 to 11 cycles using a sample-barcoded 5' primer and a J-beta primer mix. TCRdb called the 5' RACE reads again in MiXCR, with one record for every CDR3 protein. The sample has some 1,000,000 distinct CDR3 sequences, 20% to 25% seen once. The sample was also reused in another study, on T cells of mothers and their children.

Sequenced sample: blood. Receptors were obtained from a girl aged 2-10 years in good health.

This clonotype was seen more than once but under ten times. The chain uses TRBV3-1 and TRBJ1-4; D is unresolved. The CDR3 length is 13 residues. CDR1 is LGHDT, CDR2 YNNKEL, per germline (reference sequence). V lost 1 base and J 7 bases, leaving 7 bases between the germline ends. CDR3 sequence reads: CASSQVQVEKLFF. CDR3 DNA sequence: TGTGCCAGCAGCCAAGTGCAGGTTGAAAAACTGTTTTTT.

There are a few counts of this clonotype. The chain has TRBV29-1 and TRBJ1-2; D gene uncertain. Trimming left V 4 bases short and J 7 bases short, with 13 bases between. CDR1 and CDR2 from the germline V gene are SQVTM and ANQGSEA. CDR3 length equals 12 residues. The CDR3 region is CSVATDSIGYTF. CDR3 DNA sequence: TGCAGCGTTGCTACGGATTCCATTGGCTACACCTTC. Supplemented by reference TRBV29-1 and TRBJ1-2, the full variable domain reads SAVISQKPSRDICQRGTSLTIQCQVDSQVTMMFWYRQQPGQSLTLIATANQGSEATYESGFVIDKFPISRPNLTFSTLTVSNMSPEDSSIYLCSVATDSIGYTFGSGTRLTVV.

The J gene is TRBJ2-1, the V gene TRBV29-1; D uncertain. The V and J ends lost 4 bases and 6 bases respectively, with 13 bases between them. Germline V CDR1 and CDR2: SQVTM, ANQGSEA. The CDR3 loop spans 13 amino acids. CDR3 protein: CSVGGRWGNEQFF. The CDR3 nucleotides read TGCAGCGTTGGTGGGCGATGGGGCAATGAGCAGTTCTTC.

This clonotype appeared a few times. The V gene is TRBV2, the J gene TRBJ2-7, with unresolved D. Germline assignment: CDR1 SNHLY and CDR2 FYNNEI. Trimming left V 4 bases short and J 2 bases short, with 21 bases between. The CDR3 loop spans 17 amino acids. The CDR3 is CASSGEMERGSTYEQYF. CDR3 in DNA: TGTGCCAGCAGTGGGGAAATGGAGCGTGGATCTACCTACGAGCAGTACTTC.

This sequence joins TRBV10-2 and TRBJ2-6; D uncertain. Trimming removed 3 bases at V and 3 bases at J, with 3 bases between. Germline CDR1 reads WSHSY; CDR2 reads SAAADI. This CDR3 has 13 amino acids. The CDR3 DNA is TGCGCCAGCAGTGAATTTGGGGCCAACGTCCTGACTTTC. Translating it yields CASSEFGANVLTF.

In this sample, this clonotype turned up a few times. The chain uses TRBV4-1 and TRBJ2-2; 8 nucleotides align to TRBD2. The CDR3 is 16 residues long. V dropped 2 bases and J dropped 0; count of bases not matched to a gene: 2. Germline V gene sequence: CDR1 MGHRA, CDR2 YSYEKL. The CDR3 DNA sequence: TGCGCCAGCAGCCAAACGGGACTAGCGAACACCGGGGAGCTGTTTTTT. Translating it yields CASSQTGLANTGELFF.

The V and J genes are TRBV5-1 and TRBJ2-7, with D possibly being TRBD1 or TRBD2 (5 bases each). The CDR3 contains 15 residues. Trimming stripped 4 bases from V and 2 bases from J, with 16 bases between. The germline CDR1 and CDR2 sequences are SGHRS and YFSETQ. In DNA form, the CDR3 reads TGCGCCAGCAGCCCTGGGGCCGGAGGTCCCTACGAGCAGTACTTC. Its translation is CASSPGAGGPYEQYF.

This clonotype was counted only a few times. This rearrangement joins TRBV29-1 to TRBJ1-1, with D possibly TRBD1 on 5 matching bases. Looked up from germline, CDR1 is SQVTM and CDR2 is ANQGSEA. The V end lost 5 bases, the J end lost 6 bases, and 16 bases lay between the germline ends. This CDR3 contains 13 residues. The CDR3 spells CSVKGTVSSEAFF. CDR3 sequence (DNA): TGCAGCGTTAAGGGGACGGTCTCTTCTGAAGCTTTCTTT.

The chain has TRBV5-1 and TRBJ2-5; D possibly corresponds to TRBD1 (5 bases). V gave up 3 bases and J gave up 1 base, with 16 bases separating them. CDR1 is SGHRS and CDR2 is YFSETQ in the germline V gene. This CDR3 contains 16 residues. The CDR3 coding sequence is TGCGCCAGCAGCTCAACGCGAGACAGCTTCCAAGAGACCCAGTACTTC. Amino acids: CASSSTRDSFQETQYF.

The chain is built from TRBV6-1 and TRBJ1-1; a possible D gene is TRBD1 (5 bases). Between the trimmed V and J ends, which lost 9 bases and 0 bases, there was a span of 11 bases. CDR1 is MNHNS and CDR2 is SASEGT in the germline V gene. The CDR3 length is 13 residues. The CDR3 sequence: CASQTQVNTEAFF. DNA for the CDR3: TGTGCCAGTCAGACACAGGTGAACACTGAAGCTTTCTTT.

As for this clonotype: A much more abundant neighbour one base away suggests this may be a read error. The chain combines TRBV11-2 with TRBJ2-7, with D unresolved. CDR3 length: 12 amino acids. The germline V gene encodes CDR1 SGHAT and CDR2 FQNNGV. V lost 3 bases, J lost 7 bases, and 10 bases lay in between. In nucleotides, the CDR3 is TGTGCCAGCAGCTTGCCCGGGCGGGAGCAGTACTTC. Its protein is CASSLPGREQYF.

The rearrangement links TRBV29-1 to TRBJ2-1, with 8 nucleotides matching TRBD2. Germline V gene lookup returns CDR1 SQVTM and CDR2 ANQGSEA. V lost 3 bases and J lost 3; bases outside the gene matches: 7. The CDR3 totals 15 residues. The CDR3: CSVEFVLADYNEQFF. The CDR3 DNA follows: TGCAGCGTTGAGTTCGTACTAGCGGACTACAATGAGCAGTTCTTC.